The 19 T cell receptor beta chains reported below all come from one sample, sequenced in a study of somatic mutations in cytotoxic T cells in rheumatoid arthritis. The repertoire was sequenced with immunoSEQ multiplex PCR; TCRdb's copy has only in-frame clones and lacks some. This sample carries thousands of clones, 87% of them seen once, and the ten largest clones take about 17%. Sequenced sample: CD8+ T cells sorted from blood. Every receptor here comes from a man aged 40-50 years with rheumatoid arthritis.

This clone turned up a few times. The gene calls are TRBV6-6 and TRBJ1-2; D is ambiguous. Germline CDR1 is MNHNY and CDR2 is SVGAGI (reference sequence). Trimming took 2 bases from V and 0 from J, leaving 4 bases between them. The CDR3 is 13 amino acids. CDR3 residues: CASSYAANYGYTF. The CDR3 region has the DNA TGTGCCAGCAGTTACGCGGCTAACTATGGCTACACCTTC.

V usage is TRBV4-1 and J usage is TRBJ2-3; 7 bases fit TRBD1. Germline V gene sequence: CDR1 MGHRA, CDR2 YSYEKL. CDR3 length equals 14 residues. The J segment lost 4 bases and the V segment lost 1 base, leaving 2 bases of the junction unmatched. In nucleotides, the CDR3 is TGCGCCAGCAGCCAAGTAGGGGGCTCAGATACGCAGTATTTT. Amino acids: CASSQVGGSDTQYF.

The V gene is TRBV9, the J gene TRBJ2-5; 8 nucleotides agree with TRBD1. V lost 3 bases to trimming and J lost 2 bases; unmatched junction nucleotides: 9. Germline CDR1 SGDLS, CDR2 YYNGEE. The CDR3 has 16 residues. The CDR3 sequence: CASSDPGGARQETQYF. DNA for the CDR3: TGTGCCAGCAGCGACCCAGGGGGCGCCCGACAAGAGACCCAGTACTTC.

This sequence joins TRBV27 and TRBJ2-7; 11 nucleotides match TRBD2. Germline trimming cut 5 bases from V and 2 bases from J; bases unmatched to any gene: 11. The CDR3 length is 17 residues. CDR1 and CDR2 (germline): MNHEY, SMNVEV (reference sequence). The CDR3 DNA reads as TGTGCCAGCAGTACCGTCGGACTAGCGGGTTATACCTACGAGCAGTACTTC. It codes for CASSTVGLAGYTYEQYF.

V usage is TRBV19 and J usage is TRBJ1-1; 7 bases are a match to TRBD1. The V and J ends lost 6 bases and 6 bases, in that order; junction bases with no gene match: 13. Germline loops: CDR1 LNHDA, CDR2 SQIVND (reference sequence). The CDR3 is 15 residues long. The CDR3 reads CASSKIQGTLPEAFF. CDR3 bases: TGTGCCAGTAGCAAGATACAGGGGACCCTCCCTGAAGCTTTCTTT.

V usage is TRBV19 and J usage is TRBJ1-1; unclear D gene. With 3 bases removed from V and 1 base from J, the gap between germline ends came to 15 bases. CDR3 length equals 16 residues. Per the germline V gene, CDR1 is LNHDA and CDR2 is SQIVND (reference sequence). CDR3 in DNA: TGTGCCAGTAGTATGCAGCGAATGATCGAGAACACTGAAGCTTTCTTT. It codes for CASSMQRMIENTEAFF.

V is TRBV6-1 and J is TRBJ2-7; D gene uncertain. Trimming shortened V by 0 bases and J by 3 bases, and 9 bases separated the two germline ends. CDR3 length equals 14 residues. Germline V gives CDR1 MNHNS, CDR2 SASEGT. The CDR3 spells CASSEAPYFYEQYF. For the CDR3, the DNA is TGTGCCAGCAGTGAAGCCCCGTATTTCTACGAGCAGTACTTC.

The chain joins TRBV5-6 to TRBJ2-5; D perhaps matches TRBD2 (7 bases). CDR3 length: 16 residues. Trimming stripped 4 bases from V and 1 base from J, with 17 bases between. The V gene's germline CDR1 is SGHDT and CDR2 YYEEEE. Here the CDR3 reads CASSPWGGLIQETQYF. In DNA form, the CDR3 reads TGTGCCAGCAGCCCATGGGGGGGGCTAATCCAAGAGACCCAGTACTTC.

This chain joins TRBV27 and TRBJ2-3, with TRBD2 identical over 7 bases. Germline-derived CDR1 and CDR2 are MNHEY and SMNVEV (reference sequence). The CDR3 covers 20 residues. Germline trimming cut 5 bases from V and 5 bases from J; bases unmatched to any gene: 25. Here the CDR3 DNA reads TGTGCCAGCAGTCCGCCTCCTCTAGCGGACCGGGCCCTCTTGATAGATACGCAGTATTTT. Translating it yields CASSPPPLADRALLIDTQYF.

The CDR3 DNA is TGCGCCAGCAGCCAAGATCCATATCTGGGACTAGCGGCGATTACAGATACGCAGTATTTT. Translated: CASSQDPYLGLAAITDTQYF. The chain combines TRBV4-1 with TRBJ2-3; 11 nucleotides match TRBD2. The germline gives CDR1 MGHRA, CDR2 YSYEKL. Unmatched junction bases numbered 14, after V lost 0 bases and J lost 3 bases. The CDR3 spans 20 residues.

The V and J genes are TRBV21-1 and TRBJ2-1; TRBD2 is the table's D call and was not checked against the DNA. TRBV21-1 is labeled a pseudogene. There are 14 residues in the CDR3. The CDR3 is CASRAGGPLNEQFF. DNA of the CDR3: TGTGCCAGCAGGGCGGGGGGGCCTCTCAATGAGCAGTTCTTC.

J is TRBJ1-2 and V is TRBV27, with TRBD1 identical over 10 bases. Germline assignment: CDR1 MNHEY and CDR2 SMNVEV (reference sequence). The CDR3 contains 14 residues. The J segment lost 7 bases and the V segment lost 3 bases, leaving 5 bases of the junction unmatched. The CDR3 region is CASSFGTGAGGYTF. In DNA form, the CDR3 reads TGTGCCAGCAGTTTTGGGACAGGGGCGGGTGGCTACACCTTC.

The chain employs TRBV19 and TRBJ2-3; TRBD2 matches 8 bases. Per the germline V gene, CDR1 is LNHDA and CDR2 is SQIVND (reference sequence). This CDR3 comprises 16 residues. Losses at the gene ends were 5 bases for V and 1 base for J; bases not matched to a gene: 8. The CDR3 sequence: CASSPRGSGGTDTQYF. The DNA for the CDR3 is TGTGCCAGTAGTCCCCGGGGTAGCGGGGGCACAGATACGCAGTATTTT. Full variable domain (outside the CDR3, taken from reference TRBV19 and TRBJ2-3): DGGITQSPKYLFRKEGQNVTLSCEQNLNHDAMYWYRQDPGQGLRLIYYSQIVNDFQKGDIAEGYSVSREKKESFPLTVTSAQKNPTAFYLCASSPRGSGGTDTQYFGPGTRLTVL.

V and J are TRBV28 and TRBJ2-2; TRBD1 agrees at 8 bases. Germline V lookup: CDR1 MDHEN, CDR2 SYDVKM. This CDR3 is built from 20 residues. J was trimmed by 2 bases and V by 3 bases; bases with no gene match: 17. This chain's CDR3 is CASSLGWRTGINLNTGELFF. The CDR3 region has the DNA TGTGCCAGCAGTTTGGGGTGGAGGACAGGGATTAATTTAAACACCGGGGAGCTGTTTTTT. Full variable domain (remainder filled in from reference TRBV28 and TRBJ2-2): DVKVTQSSRYLVKRTGEKVFLECVQDMDHENMFWYRQDPGLGLRLIYFSYDVKMKEKGDIPEGYSVSREKKERFSLILESASTNQTSMYLCASSLGWRTGINLNTGELFFGEGSRLTVL.

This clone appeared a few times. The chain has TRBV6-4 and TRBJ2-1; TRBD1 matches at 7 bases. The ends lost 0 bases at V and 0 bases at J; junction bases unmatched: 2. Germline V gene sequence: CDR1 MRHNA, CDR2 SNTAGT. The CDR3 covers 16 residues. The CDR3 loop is CASSDSDRTSYNEQFF. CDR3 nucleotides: TGTGCCAGCAGTGACTCGGACAGGACCTCCTACAATGAGCAGTTCTTC.

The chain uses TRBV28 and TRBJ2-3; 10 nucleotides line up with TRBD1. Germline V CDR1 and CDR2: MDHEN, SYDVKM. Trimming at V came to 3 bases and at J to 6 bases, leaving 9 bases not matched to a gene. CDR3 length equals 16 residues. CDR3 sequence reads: CASSFLGTGARDTQYF. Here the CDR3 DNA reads TGTGCCAGCAGTTTTTTAGGGACAGGGGCCCGGGATACGCAGTATTTT.

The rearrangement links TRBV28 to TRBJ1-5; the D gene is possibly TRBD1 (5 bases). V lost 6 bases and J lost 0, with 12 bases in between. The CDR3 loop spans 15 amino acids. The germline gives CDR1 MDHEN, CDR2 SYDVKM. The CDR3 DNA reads TGTGCCAGCAGCCACACAGGTATTAGCAATCAGCCCCAGCATTTT. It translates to CASSHTGISNQPQHF.

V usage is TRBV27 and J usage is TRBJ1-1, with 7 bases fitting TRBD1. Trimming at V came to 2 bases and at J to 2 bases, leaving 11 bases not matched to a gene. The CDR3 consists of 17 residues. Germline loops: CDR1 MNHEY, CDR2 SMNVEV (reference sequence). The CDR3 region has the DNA TGTGCCAGCAGTTTACACAGGGGCGCATTGCTAAACACTGAAGCTTTCTTT. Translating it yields CASSLHRGALLNTEAFF.

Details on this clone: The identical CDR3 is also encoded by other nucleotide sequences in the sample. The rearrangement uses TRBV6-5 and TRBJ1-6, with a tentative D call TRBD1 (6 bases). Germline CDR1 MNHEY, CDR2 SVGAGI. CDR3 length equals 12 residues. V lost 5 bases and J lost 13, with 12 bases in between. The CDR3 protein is CASSTGNSPLHF. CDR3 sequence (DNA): TGTGCCAGCAGTACAGGGAACTCCCCCCTCCACTTT.